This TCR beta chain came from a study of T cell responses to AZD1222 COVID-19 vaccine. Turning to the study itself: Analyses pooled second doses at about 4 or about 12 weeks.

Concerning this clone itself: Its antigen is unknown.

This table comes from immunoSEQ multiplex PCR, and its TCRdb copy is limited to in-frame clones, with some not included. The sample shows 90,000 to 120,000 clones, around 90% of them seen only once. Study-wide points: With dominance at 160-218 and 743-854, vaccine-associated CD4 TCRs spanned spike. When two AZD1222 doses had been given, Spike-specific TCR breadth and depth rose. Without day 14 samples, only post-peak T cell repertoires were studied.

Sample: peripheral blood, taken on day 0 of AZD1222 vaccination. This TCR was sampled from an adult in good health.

The chain's CDR3 is CASSRWTGAVETQYF. The CDR3, as DNA: TGTGCCAGCAGCCGCTGGACAGGAGCGGTAGAGACCCAGTACTTC. This chain connects TRBV7-9 to TRBJ2-5; TRBD1 aligns across 7 bases. Unmatched junction bases numbered 10, after V lost 5 bases and J lost 4 bases. The CDR3 has 15 amino acids. Germline lookup yields CDR1 SEHNR and CDR2 FQNEAQ (reference sequence). The variable domain in full, completed from reference TRBV7-9 and TRBJ2-5, reads DTGVSQNPRHKITKRGQNVTFRCDPISEHNRLYWYRQTLGQGPEFLTYFQNEAQLEKSRLLSDRFSAERPKGSFSTLEIQRTEQGDSAMYLCASSRWTGAVETQYFGPGTRLLVL.